A selection of T cell receptor beta chains follows, all from one sample in a study of identical twins. MiXCR, run by TCRdb on the 5' RACE reads, gives a single entry per CDR3 protein. This sample carries approximately 1.8 million distinct CDR3 sequences, under 35% of them seen once, and the ten largest clones take around 0.25%. Sequenced input: cord blood. The receptors stem from a newborn girl in good health. CDR3s include the opening cysteine and the closing phenylalanine or tryptophan. Fields, in order: D gene, V gene, J gene, clone size, CDR3 protein, CDR3 DNA. D genes are given only for firm matches. Clone size, where shown, is once, few, many, or a class for clones that have expanded.

D gene: TRBD2; V gene: TRBV4-2; J gene: TRBJ2-2; clone size: -; CDR3 protein: CASSQEVLAGGTGELFF; CDR3 DNA: TGTGCCAGCAGCCAAGAAGTACTAGCGGGGGGCACCGGGGAGCTGTTTTTT
D gene: -; V gene: TRBV11-2; J gene: TRBJ1-4; clone size: once; CDR3 protein: CASSLGSGLNNEKLFF; CDR3 DNA: TGTGCCAGCAGCTTAGGGTCAGGCCTTAATAATGAAAAACTGTTTTTT
D gene: TRBD2; V gene: TRBV29-1; J gene: TRBJ2-3; clone size: -; CDR3 protein: CSVWGLAGWTDTQYF; CDR3 DNA: TGCAGCGTTTGGGGACTAGCGGGATGGACAGATACGCAGTATTTT
D gene: -; V gene: TRBV16; J gene: TRBJ2-5; clone size: -; CDR3 protein: CASSHWRETQYF; CDR3 DNA: TGTGCCAGCAGCCACTGGAGGGAGACCCAGTACTTC
D gene: -; V gene: TRBV13; J gene: TRBJ2-3; clone size: -; CDR3 protein: CASSLAGQTTDTQYF; CDR3 DNA: TGTGCCAGCAGCTTAGCGGGGCAGACCACAGATACGCAGTATTTT
D gene: -; V gene: TRBV21-1; J gene: TRBJ2-1; clone size: once; CDR3 protein: CASSKAGGPGYNEQFF; CDR3 DNA: TGTGCCAGCAGCAAAGCAGGTGGACCTGGGTACAATGAGCAGTTCTTC
D gene: TRBD1; V gene: TRBV5-1; J gene: TRBJ2-1; clone size: many; CDR3 protein: CASSTGQGSSYNEQFF; CDR3 DNA: TGCGCCAGCAGCACCGGACAGGGGAGCTCCTACAATGAGCAGTTCTTC
D gene: -; V gene: TRBV10-3; J gene: TRBJ2-4; clone size: many; CDR3 protein: CAISAIAKNIQYF; CDR3 DNA: TGTGCCATCAGTGCCATAGCCAAAAACATTCAGTACTTC
D gene: -; V gene: TRBV5-5; J gene: TRBJ2-3; clone size: -; CDR3 protein: CASSRSVEVITDTQYF; CDR3 DNA: TGTGCCAGCAGTCGATCCGTTGAAGTGATCACAGATACGCAGTATTTT
D gene: -; V gene: TRBV28; J gene: TRBJ2-5; clone size: few; CDR3 protein: CASKGKETQYF; CDR3 DNA: TGTGCCAGCAAGGGAAAAGAGACCCAGTACTTC
D gene: -; V gene: TRBV12-3/TRBV12-4; J gene: TRBJ2-5; clone size: -; CDR3 protein: CASRSVDTSQETQYF; CDR3 DNA: TGTGCCAGCAGATCCGTTGACACTTCACAAGAGACCCAGTACTTC
D gene: -; V gene: TRBV20-1; J gene: TRBJ2-7; clone size: -; CDR3 protein: CSARAGVLYEQYF; CDR3 DNA: TGCAGTGCTAGAGCAGGGGTCCTCTACGAGCAGTACTTC
D gene: TRBD2; V gene: TRBV5-1; J gene: TRBJ2-3; clone size: many; CDR3 protein: CASSLDGLASTDTQYF; CDR3 DNA: TGTGCCAGCAGCTTAGATGGACTAGCGAGCACAGATACGCAGTATTTT
D gene: TRBD1; V gene: TRBV7-2; J gene: TRBJ1-5; clone size: few; CDR3 protein: CASSLYGTGTYSNQPQHF; CDR3 DNA: TGTGCCAGCAGCTTATACGGGACAGGGACGTATAGCAATCAGCCCCAGCATTTT
D gene: TRBD2; V gene: TRBV15; J gene: TRBJ2-3; clone size: -; CDR3 protein: CATSRGLAGLSTDTQYF; CDR3 DNA: TGTGCCACCAGCAGAGGACTAGCGGGTCTAAGCACAGATACGCAGTATTTT
D gene: TRBD1; V gene: TRBV24-1; J gene: TRBJ2-1; clone size: -; CDR3 protein: CATSDAGTGGREQFF; CDR3 DNA: TGTGCCACCAGTGATGCCGGGACAGGGGGCCGTGAGCAGTTCTTC
D gene: -; V gene: TRBV29-1; J gene: TRBJ2-3; clone size: -; CDR3 protein: CSFGAATDTQYF; CDR3 DNA: TGCAGCTTTGGGGCTGCCACAGATACGCAGTATTTT
D gene: -; V gene: TRBV6-1; J gene: TRBJ2-5; clone size: few; CDR3 protein: CASEGQLGETQYF; CDR3 DNA: TGTGCCAGTGAAGGACAGTTAGGGGAGACCCAGTACTTC
D gene: -; V gene: TRBV10-1; J gene: TRBJ2-5; clone size: -; CDR3 protein: CASSESGPATQYF; CDR3 DNA: TGCGCCAGCAGTGAGTCGGGTCCAGCGACCCAGTACTTC
D gene: -; V gene: TRBV29-1; J gene: TRBJ2-1; clone size: few; CDR3 protein: CSVDRANEQFF; CDR3 DNA: TGCAGCGTTGACAGGGCAAATGAGCAGTTCTTC
D gene: -; V gene: TRBV5-1; J gene: TRBJ2-4; clone size: -; CDR3 protein: CASRFPGENIQYF; CDR3 DNA: TGCGCCAGCAGGTTTCCAGGGGAAAACATTCAGTACTTC
D gene: TRBD1; V gene: TRBV29-1; J gene: TRBJ1-2; clone size: many; CDR3 protein: CSVLGQGADYGYTF; CDR3 DNA: TGCAGCGTTCTCGGACAGGGGGCGGACTATGGCTACACCTTC
D gene: -; V gene: TRBV29-1; J gene: TRBJ2-7; clone size: many; CDR3 protein: CSVEDRSYSYEQYF; CDR3 DNA: TGCAGCGTTGAAGATCGAAGCTACTCCTACGAGCAGTACTTC
D gene: TRBD1; V gene: TRBV27; J gene: TRBJ1-5; clone size: few; CDR3 protein: CASKRGPVADGNQPQHF; CDR3 DNA: TGTGCCAGCAAAAGGGGGCCGGTGGCGGATGGCAATCAGCCCCAGCATTTT
D gene: -; V gene: TRBV6-2/TRBV6-3; J gene: TRBJ2-7; clone size: -; CDR3 protein: CASMERGYEQYF; CDR3 DNA: TGTGCCAGCATGGAAAGGGGGTACGAGCAGTACTTC
D gene: TRBD2; V gene: TRBV5-6; J gene: TRBJ2-1; clone size: -; CDR3 protein: CASSFPLLAGEQFF; CDR3 DNA: TGTGCCAGCAGCTTTCCTTTACTAGCGGGAGAGCAGTTCTTC
D gene: TRBD2; V gene: TRBV20-1; J gene: TRBJ2-5; clone size: -; CDR3 protein: CSASTLASGMVPQETQYF; CDR3 DNA: TGCAGTGCGTCGACGTTGGCTAGCGGGATGGTTCCCCAAGAGACCCAGTACTTC
D gene: TRBD1; V gene: TRBV28; J gene: TRBJ2-7; clone size: few; CDR3 protein: CASSHDRGNEQYF; CDR3 DNA: TGTGCCAGCAGTCACGACAGGGGAAACGAGCAGTACTTC
D gene: TRBD2; V gene: TRBV18; J gene: TRBJ2-3; clone size: few; CDR3 protein: CASSPPVRGSTDTQYF; CDR3 DNA: TGTGCCAGCTCACCACCCGTGCGGGGGAGCACAGATACGCAGTATTTT
D gene: -; V gene: TRBV29-1; J gene: TRBJ2-6; clone size: few; CDR3 protein: CSVRLPGANVLTF; CDR3 DNA: TGCAGCGTCCGACTGCCTGGGGCCAACGTCCTGACTTTC
D gene: -; V gene: TRBV30; J gene: TRBJ2-1; clone size: -; CDR3 protein: CACASGVYNEQFF; CDR3 DNA: TGTGCCTGTGCGAGTGGGGTTTACAATGAGCAGTTCTTC
D gene: TRBD2; V gene: TRBV4-1; J gene: TRBJ2-1; clone size: few; CDR3 protein: CASSLTRTSGSSSYNEQFF; CDR3 DNA: TGCGCCAGCAGCTTAACCAGGACTAGCGGGAGTAGCTCCTACAATGAGCAGTTCTTC
D gene: -; V gene: TRBV18; J gene: TRBJ2-7; clone size: few; CDR3 protein: CASSRRTWGSSYEQYF; CDR3 DNA: TGTGCCAGCTCACGTCGGACTTGGGGTAGCTCCTACGAGCAGTACTTC
D gene: TRBD2; V gene: TRBV3-1; J gene: TRBJ2-3; clone size: -; CDR3 protein: CASSQDPSGSRTDTQYF; CDR3 DNA: TGTGCCAGCAGCCAAGACCCTAGCGGGAGTCGAACAGATACGCAGTATTTT
D gene: -; V gene: TRBV6-1; J gene: TRBJ1-1; clone size: many; CDR3 protein: CASSEALNTEAFF; CDR3 DNA: TGTGCCAGCAGTGAAGCTCTGAACACTGAAGCTTTCTTT
D gene: -; V gene: TRBV27; J gene: TRBJ1-2; clone size: -; CDR3 protein: CASSLFGGDYGYTF; CDR3 DNA: TGTGCCAGCAGTTTATTCGGGGGGGACTATGGCTACACCTTC
D gene: -; V gene: TRBV3-1; J gene: TRBJ1-2; clone size: -; CDR3 protein: CASSQDPRGNGYTF; CDR3 DNA: TGTGCCAGCAGCCAAGATCCCAGGGGAAATGGCTACACCTTC
D gene: TRBD1; V gene: TRBV5-1; J gene: TRBJ2-6; clone size: -; CDR3 protein: CASSLFAGGISGANVLTF; CDR3 DNA: TGCGCCAGCAGCCTTTTTGCAGGGGGTATTTCTGGGGCCAACGTCCTGACTTTC
D gene: TRBD1; V gene: TRBV20-1; J gene: TRBJ2-4; clone size: few; CDR3 protein: CSARDRGLAGAKNIQYF; CDR3 DNA: TGCAGTGCTAGGGACAGGGGGCTAGCGGGAGCCAAAAACATTCAGTACTTC
D gene: -; V gene: TRBV4-2; J gene: TRBJ1-1; clone size: few; CDR3 protein: CASSQERGRRNTEAFF; CDR3 DNA: TGTGCCAGCAGCCAAGAACGGGGGAGGCGGAACACTGAAGCTTTCTTT
D gene: -; V gene: TRBV10-3; J gene: TRBJ2-6; clone size: -; CDR3 protein: CAISESGNTPGANVLTF; CDR3 DNA: TGTGCCATCAGTGAGTCGGGAAACACCCCTGGGGCCAACGTCCTGACTTTC
D gene: TRBD2; V gene: TRBV20-1; J gene: TRBJ2-1; clone size: -; CDR3 protein: CSARRLAGNEQFF; CDR3 DNA: TGCAGTGCTAGACGGCTAGCGGGAAACGAGCAGTTCTTC
D gene: TRBD2; V gene: TRBV5-4; J gene: TRBJ2-1; clone size: -; CDR3 protein: CASSLSGGEHNEQFF; CDR3 DNA: TGTGCCAGCAGCCTTAGCGGGGGGGAACACAATGAGCAGTTCTTC
D gene: TRBD2; V gene: TRBV20-1; J gene: TRBJ2-5; clone size: few; CDR3 protein: CSIPTSGGGQETQYF; CDR3 DNA: TGCAGTATCCCCACTAGCGGGGGTGGCCAAGAGACCCAGTACTTC
D gene: -; V gene: TRBV4-1; J gene: TRBJ2-3; clone size: many; CDR3 protein: CASSQDLNSGFVLDTQYF; CDR3 DNA: TGCGCCAGCAGCCAAGATCTTAATAGCGGATTTGTTTTAGATACGCAGTATTTT
D gene: -; V gene: TRBV6-1; J gene: TRBJ1-5; clone size: few; CDR3 protein: CASRESYQPQHF; CDR3 DNA: TGTGCCAGCAGGGAATCTTACCAGCCCCAGCATTTT
D gene: -; V gene: TRBV20-1; J gene: TRBJ1-2; clone size: few; CDR3 protein: CSASLAGINYGYTF; CDR3 DNA: TGCAGTGCTAGTCTGGCAGGGATCAACTATGGCTACACCTTC
D gene: TRBD2; V gene: TRBV12-3/TRBV12-4; J gene: TRBJ2-7; clone size: -; CDR3 protein: CASSPPSGGPYEQYF; CDR3 DNA: TGTGCCAGCAGTCCTCCTAGCGGGGGACCCTACGAGCAGTACTTC
D gene: -; V gene: TRBV4-2; J gene: TRBJ2-1; clone size: -; CDR3 protein: CASSQDLTDSYKEQFF; CDR3 DNA: TGTGCCAGCAGCCAAGACCTAACAGACTCCTACAAAGAGCAGTTCTTC
D gene: -; V gene: TRBV2; J gene: TRBJ1-1; clone size: few; CDR3 protein: CASRPTTIMNTEAFF; CDR3 DNA: TGTGCCAGCAGACCGACGACTATCATGAACACTGAAGCTTTCTTT
D gene: -; V gene: TRBV7-2; J gene: TRBJ2-7; clone size: few; CDR3 protein: CASSLAHRVYEQYF; CDR3 DNA: TGTGCCAGCAGCTTAGCACACAGAGTCTACGAGCAGTACTTC
D gene: TRBD2; V gene: TRBV7-2; J gene: TRBJ2-7; clone size: -; CDR3 protein: CASSPHQLAGPYEQYF; CDR3 DNA: TGTGCCAGCAGCCCCCACCAACTAGCGGGACCCTACGAGCAGTACTTC
D gene: TRBD1; V gene: TRBV20-1; J gene: TRBJ1-4; clone size: -; CDR3 protein: CSARVTGGGEKLFF; CDR3 DNA: TGCAGTGCTAGGGTGACAGGGGGGGGTGAAAAACTGTTTTTT
D gene: -; V gene: TRBV28; J gene: TRBJ2-1; clone size: many; CDR3 protein: CASATGGVDEQFF; CDR3 DNA: TGTGCCAGCGCAACAGGGGGGGTTGATGAGCAGTTCTTC